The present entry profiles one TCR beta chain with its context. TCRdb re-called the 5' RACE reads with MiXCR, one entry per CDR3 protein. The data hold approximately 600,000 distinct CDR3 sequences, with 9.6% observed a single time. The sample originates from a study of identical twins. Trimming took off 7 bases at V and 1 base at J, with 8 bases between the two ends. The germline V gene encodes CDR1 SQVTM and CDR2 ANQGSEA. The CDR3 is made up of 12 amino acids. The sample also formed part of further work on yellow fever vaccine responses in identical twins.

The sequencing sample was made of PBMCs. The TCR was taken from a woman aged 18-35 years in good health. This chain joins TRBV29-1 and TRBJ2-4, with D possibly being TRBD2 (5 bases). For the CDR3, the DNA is TGCAGCGCCGGGGATGCCAAAAACATTCAGTACTTC. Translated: CSAGDAKNIQYF.